One sample yielded the 9 T cell receptor beta chains listed below, sequenced in a study of metastatic and nonmetastatic thyroid tumors. Nobody among the patients had been given any treatment before thyroid surgery. TCRdb re-clonotyped the PCR reads via MiXCR. The sample lists 15,000 to 20,000 clones, less than 25% occurring once. The sample was tumor tissue. These receptors came from a female donor with papillary thyroid cancer or a benign thyroid nodule (not recorded which). Some clones in this sample may be carry-over from other donors' samples.

The chain couples TRBV7-2 to TRBJ2-7; the match to TRBD1 covers 7 bases. Losses at the gene ends were 0 bases for V and 4 bases for J; bases not matched to a gene: 6. CDR3 length: 15 residues. Germline CDR1 is SGHTA and CDR2 is FQGNSA. Written as DNA, the CDR3 is TGTGCCAGCAGCTTAGCCCCCGGGACAGCTTACGAGCAGTACTTC. It is translated as CASSLAPGTAYEQYF.

This clone was detected many times. The chain employs TRBV10-1 and TRBJ2-2; 11 nucleotides align to TRBD2. Germline CDR1 and CDR2: WNHNN and SYGVQD (reference sequence). The trim removed 3 bases at V and 2 bases at J, leaving 11 bases unmatched. The CDR3 is made up of 19 amino acids. This chain's CDR3 is CASSESRGSGRANTGELFF. CDR3 DNA: TGCGCCAGCAGTGAATCTCGGGGTAGCGGGAGGGCCAACACCGGGGAGCTGTTTTTT.

In its sample, this clone was seen a few times. The V gene is TRBV20-1, the J gene TRBJ1-2; D not certain. Germline V lookup: CDR1 DFQATT, CDR2 SNEGSKA (reference sequence). The CDR3 is 11 amino acids. V was clipped by 0 bases and J by 4 bases, with 3 bases between them. The CDR3 region has the DNA TGCAGTGCTAGAGACAGCTATGGCTACACCTTC. Its translation: CSARDSYGYTF.

There are many counts of this clone. This sequence joins TRBV6-2 or TRBV6-3 and TRBJ1-3, with 7 bases that match TRBD1. CDR1 and CDR2 from the germline V gene are MNHEY and SVGEGT. CDR3 length: 14 residues. V shed 7 bases and J 0 bases; nucleotides not matched to a gene: 3. In DNA form, the CDR3 reads TGTGCCAGCATTCGGGACAGCTCTGGAAACACCATATATTTT. Translation: CASIRDSSGNTIYF.

Sample share makes this clone medium-sized. The chain joins TRBV4-1 to TRBJ1-1; D is perhaps TRBD1 (5 bases). V lost 4 bases and J 5 bases, leaving 11 bases between the germline ends. Per germline, CDR1 MGHRA and CDR2 YSYEKL. The CDR3 runs 13 residues. The CDR3: CASSLQGETEAFF. CDR3 DNA sequence: TGCGCCAGCAGCCTCCAGGGTGAAACTGAAGCTTTCTTT.

This clone qualifies as medium-sized (0.01 to 0.1%). The chain combines TRBV18 with TRBJ2-3, with TRBD2 matching over 9 bases. This CDR3 comprises 15 residues. V dropped 3 bases and J dropped 1; count of bases not matched to a gene: 2. The V gene's germline CDR1 is KGHSH and CDR2 LQKENI. CDR3 nucleotide sequence: TGTGCCAGCTCACCTAGCGGGAGTGGCACAGATACGCAGTATTTT. Protein: CASSPSGSGTDTQYF.

A few counts support this clone. This rearrangement joins TRBV7-3 to TRBJ2-3, with a weak D call TRBD2 (6 bases). Trimming pared 1 base from V and 3 bases from J, leaving 29 bases between. Looked up from germline, CDR1 is SGHTA and CDR2 is FQGTGA. This CDR3 has 21 amino acids. Here the CDR3 reads CASSLRPGRLVASDTTDTQYF. For the CDR3, the DNA is TGTGCCAGCAGCTTAAGGCCCGGGAGACTAGTGGCTAGCGATACAACAGATACGCAGTATTTT.

This rearrangement joins TRBV6-1 to TRBJ2-2; 9 nucleotides match TRBD1. This CDR3 spans 16 amino acids. The germline gives CDR1 MNHNS, CDR2 SASEGT. The junction had 8 bases not matched to a gene; V was cut back by 2 bases and J by 7 bases. CDR3 in amino acids: CASSEPPGQGLGELFF. The CDR3 nucleotides read TGTGCCAGCAGTGAACCTCCGGGACAGGGACTCGGGGAGCTGTTTTTT.

There are many counts of this clone. This chain joins TRBV6-1 and TRBJ2-7; possibly TRBD1 for D (6 bases). CDR3 length: 14 residues. Germline loops: CDR1 MNHNS, CDR2 SASEGT. Trimming left V 6 bases short and J 3 bases short, with 15 bases between. CDR3 bases: TGTGCCAGCAGCCCGGGACACGGGGACTACGAGCAGTACTTC. Protein sequence: CASSPGHGDYEQYF.